This T cell receptor beta chain was captured in a study of T-cell reconstitution after alpha-beta-depleted transplantation in children (dated by TCRdb to about 2016). A note on the overall study: Using TCR repertoire profiling, the study followed T-cell immune reconstitution in a quantitative way in children after TCRalphabeta/CD19-depleted allogeneic hematopoietic cell transplantation. On the study overall, not on this receptor specifically: In some patients, the high TCRbeta diversity seen at day 60 was put down to recipient T cells and intrathymic progenitors that had survived conditioning. The apparently early alphabetaT-cell count recovery about two months after transplant was reportedly dependent on only several hundred rapidly expanded clones derived from non-depleted graft cells. Over the following months the frequencies of hyperexpanded clones went down, and after one year T-cell counts and TCRbeta diversity were mostly credited to newly produced T cells.

On this clonotype itself: Which antigen it targets is not known. The sample holds no much larger clone one base away, and base qualities are not on file.

In light of the paper, this sample's treatment or condition label describes: allogeneic hematopoietic cell transplantation with graft depleted of TCRalphabeta T cells and CD19 B cells. The transplant recipients were children given TCRalphabeta/CD19-depleted allogeneic hematopoietic cell grafts. To prepare the library, PCR was applied. TCRdb lists the instrument as Illumina HiSeq 2500. To normalize quantification of the TCRbeta repertoire, the TCR libraries were built with molecular barcoding that relied on unique molecular identifiers. TCRdb trimmed the raw reads at Q25, called clones with MiXCR and kept productive beta chains. Here each entry gathers all rows of one CDR3 protein and keeps the most common genes and DNA. The sample data list about 830,000 distinct CDR3 sequences, and about 15% of these were observed just once. The ten top clones hold 5% of the sample. After removal of 2 bases from V and 3 bases from J, the junction retains 7 bases not matched to a gene. The germline V gene yields SGHRS for CDR1 and YFSETQ for CDR2. The CDR3 measures 16 amino acids from cysteine to phenylalanine. CDR3 DNA only is kept here, 48 bases in frame from base 1.

This specimen consisted of PBMCs, mostly from graft donor cells, obtained 360 days after TCRalphabeta/CD19-depleted stem cell transplant. The TCR originated in a male patient between 10 and 17 years old who had a stem cell transplant for acute lymphoblastic leukemia, so the T cells may come from the graft donor. The chain is made from TRBV5-1 and TRBJ2-7; TRBD2 agrees with 11 junctional bases. The CDR3 protein sequence reads: CASSLLPGTSGYEQYF. The bases read TGCGCCAGCAGCTTACTCCCCGGGACTAGCGGCTACGAGCAGTACTTC.